This T cell receptor beta chain comes out of a study of T cells after yellow fever vaccination. General observations from the study: Once the booster was given, most primary-vaccination clones reappeared, at around 96% for CD4 and approximately 88% for CD8.

Germline V gene lookup returns CDR1 SGDLS and CDR2 YYNGEE. This CDR3 is 15 amino acids long. V lost 0 bases to trimming and J lost 3 bases, with 10 bases between them. Many counts were recorded for this clonotype. What it binds is not known. Template switching by 5'RACE produced TCR cDNA, adding a universal primer site and UMIs. TCRdb reanalysed the 5' RACE reads using MiXCR and keeps one entry per CDR3 protein. The repertoire consists of around 310,000 distinct CDR3 sequences, with approximately 4.2% occurring once and the leading ten covering approximately 25%. The sequence derives from a man aged 18 to 29 who received the YFV17D yellow fever vaccine. The gene calls are TRBV9 and TRBJ2-1; the D gene is possibly TRBD2 (6 bases). Material: PBMCs, obtained 5 days after the yellow fever booster vaccination. The CDR3 coding sequence is TGTGCCAGCAGCGTAGGGGCTAGCGTCTACAATGAGCAGTTCTTC. As protein: CASSVGASVYNEQFF.